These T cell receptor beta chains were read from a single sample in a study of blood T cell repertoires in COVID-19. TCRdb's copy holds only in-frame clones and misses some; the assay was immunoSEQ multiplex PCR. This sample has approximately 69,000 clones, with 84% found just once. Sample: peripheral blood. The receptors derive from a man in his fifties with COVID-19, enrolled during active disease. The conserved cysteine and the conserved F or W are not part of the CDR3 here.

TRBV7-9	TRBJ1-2	ASSPKQDDYT
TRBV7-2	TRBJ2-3	ASRDGVTDTQY
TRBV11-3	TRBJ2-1	ASSGRDRYNEQF
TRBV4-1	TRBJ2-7	ASSQAPGVREQY
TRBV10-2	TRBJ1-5	ASLPGGAVGSNQPQH
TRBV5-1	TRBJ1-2	ASSLDGAGYT
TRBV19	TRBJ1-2	ASSQYQVYYGYT
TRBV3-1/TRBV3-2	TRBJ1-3	ASTGGRSGGNTIY
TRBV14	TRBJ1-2	ASSRQNYGYT
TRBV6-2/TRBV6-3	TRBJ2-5	ASSPYDRGQETQY
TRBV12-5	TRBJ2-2	ASGPGVGAPNTGELF
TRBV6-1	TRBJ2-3	ASSEFRGGGTDTQY
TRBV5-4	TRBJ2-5	ASSPDSQETQY
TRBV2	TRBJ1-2	ASSSGVNYGYT
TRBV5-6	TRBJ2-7	ASSLRGGLAYEQY
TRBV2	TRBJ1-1	ASSGDRMNTEAF
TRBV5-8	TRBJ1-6	ASRMMMASSYNSPLH
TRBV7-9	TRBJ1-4	ASSSPGQRAKLF
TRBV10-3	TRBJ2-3	AISENPGGATDTQY
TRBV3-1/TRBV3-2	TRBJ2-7	ASSVWGVEQGYEQY
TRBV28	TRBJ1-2	ASRHGTGIYGYT
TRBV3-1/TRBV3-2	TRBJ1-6	ASSQDQGIYNSPLH
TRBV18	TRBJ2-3	ASSPTVSGGTDTQY
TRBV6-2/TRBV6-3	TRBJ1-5	ASSSYRGGEGNQPQH
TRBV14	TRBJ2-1	ASSRLAGDLEQF
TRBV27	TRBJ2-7	ASRNQGGQVAVQY
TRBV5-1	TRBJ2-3	ASSLTSGGGTSTDTQY
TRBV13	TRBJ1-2	ASSTQGSYGYT
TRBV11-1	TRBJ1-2	ASSLGSGYGYT
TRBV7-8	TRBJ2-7	ASSFGLGQGSYEQY
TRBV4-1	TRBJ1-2	ASKTGGGSGDYGYT
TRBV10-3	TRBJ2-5	AISDREETQY
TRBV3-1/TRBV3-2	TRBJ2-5	ASKGLAGSQETQY
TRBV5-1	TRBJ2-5	ASSLGGQIQETQY
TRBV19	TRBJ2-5	ASSLRTGAETQY
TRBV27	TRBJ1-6	ASSTVDRNLH
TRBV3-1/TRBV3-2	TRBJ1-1	ASRSQGGTEAF
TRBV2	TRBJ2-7	ASQRVRSEQY
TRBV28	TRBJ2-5	ASSLVTGGEETQY
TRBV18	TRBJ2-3	ASSPLNGGSTDTQY
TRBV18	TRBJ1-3	ASSPKYGINGNTIY
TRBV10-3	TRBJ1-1	AISGTLDRVNTEAF
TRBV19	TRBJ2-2	ASKTGGPPRSGELF
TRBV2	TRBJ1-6	ASSLRQLPRNSPLH
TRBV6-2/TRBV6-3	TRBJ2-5	ASSSASGVETQY
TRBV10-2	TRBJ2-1	ASGGDADNEQF
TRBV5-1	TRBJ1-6	ASSEGQHYSPLH
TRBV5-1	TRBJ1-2	ASSRGGAGSYGYT
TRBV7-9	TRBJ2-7	ASSPARYEQY
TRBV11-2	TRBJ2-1	ASSLTGENEQF
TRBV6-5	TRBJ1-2	ASSYIRTSGGYGYT
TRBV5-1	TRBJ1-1	ASSYPREGGEAF
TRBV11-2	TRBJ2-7	ASSLAWGQYEQY
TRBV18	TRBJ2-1	ASSFRLAGDYNEQF
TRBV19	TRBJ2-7	ASSIDQTAYEQY
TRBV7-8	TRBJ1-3	ASSRLRVIGNTIY
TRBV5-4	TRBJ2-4	ASSLVGTTKNIQY